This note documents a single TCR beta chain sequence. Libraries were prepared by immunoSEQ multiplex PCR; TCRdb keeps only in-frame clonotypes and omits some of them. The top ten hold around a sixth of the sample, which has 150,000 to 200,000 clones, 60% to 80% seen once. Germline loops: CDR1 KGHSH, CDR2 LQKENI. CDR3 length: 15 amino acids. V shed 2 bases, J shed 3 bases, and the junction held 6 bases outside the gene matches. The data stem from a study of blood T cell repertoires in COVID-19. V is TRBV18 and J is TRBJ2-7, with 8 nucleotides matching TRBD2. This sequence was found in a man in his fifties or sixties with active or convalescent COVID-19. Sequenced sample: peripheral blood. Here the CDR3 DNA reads TGTGCCAGCTCACCAAGAGCGGGAGATTTCTACGAGCAGTACTTC. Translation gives CASSPRAGDFYEQYF.